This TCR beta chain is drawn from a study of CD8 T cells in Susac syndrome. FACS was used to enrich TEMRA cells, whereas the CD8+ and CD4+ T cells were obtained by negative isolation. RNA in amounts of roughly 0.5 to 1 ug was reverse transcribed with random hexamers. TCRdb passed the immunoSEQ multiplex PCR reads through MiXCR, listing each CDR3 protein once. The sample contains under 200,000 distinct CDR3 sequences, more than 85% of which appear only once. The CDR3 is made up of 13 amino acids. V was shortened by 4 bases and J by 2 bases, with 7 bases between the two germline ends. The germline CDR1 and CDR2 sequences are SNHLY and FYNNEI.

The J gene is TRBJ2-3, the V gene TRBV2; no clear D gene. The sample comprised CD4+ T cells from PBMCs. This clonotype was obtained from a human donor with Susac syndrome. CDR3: CASSGGTTDTQYF. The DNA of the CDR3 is TGTGCCAGCAGTGGGGGTACCACAGATACGCAGTATTTT.